The 19 T cell receptor beta chains presented below share a single source sample, sequenced in a study of blood T cell repertoires in COVID-19. TCRdb's table, derived via immunoSEQ multiplex PCR, lists solely in-frame clones and lacks some. The sample yields around 130,000 clones, approximately 85% seen once. The sample consisted of peripheral blood. The source is a human donor in a cohort sampled during active COVID-19.

The V call is TRBV18, the J call TRBJ2-7; TRBD1 matches at 8 bases. V shed 0 bases and J 4 bases; nucleotides not matched to a gene: 5. In germline, CDR1 is KGHSH, CDR2 LQKENI. CDR3 length equals 15 residues. CDR3 loop: CASSPPPGQGYEQYF. CDR3 bases: TGTGCCAGCTCACCACCACCTGGACAGGGATACGAGCAGTACTTC.

The V call is TRBV7-9, the J call TRBJ2-7; 7 nucleotides agree with TRBD1. The CDR3 runs to 15 residues. V shed 5 bases and J 2 bases; nucleotides not matched to a gene: 9. Germline CDR1 SEHNR, CDR2 FQNEAQ (reference sequence). The CDR3 reads CASSAHRGFPYEQYV. CDR3 nucleotides: TGTGCCAGCAGCGCCCACAGGGGTTTTCCCTACGAGCAGTACGTC.

The chain has TRBV7-8 and TRBJ1-6; D gene unclear. CDR3 length equals 14 residues. V gave up 1 base and J gave up 10 bases, with 11 bases separating them. Germline CDR1 is SGHVS and CDR2 is FQNEAQ. DNA for the CDR3: TGTGCCAGCAGCTTAGGGGAGGTGGGATCACCCCTCCACTTT. As protein: CASSLGEVGSPLHF.

The V and J genes are TRBV9 and TRBJ2-6; D might be TRBD2 (5 bases). The V gene's germline CDR1 is SGDLS and CDR2 YYNGEE. CDR3 size: 18 residues. The V gene lost 4 bases and the J gene lost 3 bases, with 20 bases spanning the gap. CDR3 DNA sequence: TGTGCCAGCAGCTCCCGGAGGACCAGGTCCGATGGGGCCAACGTCCTGACTTTC. Its protein product is CASSSRRTRSDGANVLTF.

The J gene is TRBJ2-4, the V gene TRBV19; tentatively, D is TRBD2 (5 bases). This CDR3 is built from 15 residues. CDR1 is LNHDA and CDR2 is SQIVND in the germline V gene (reference sequence). The V end lost 5 bases, the J end lost 6 bases, and 17 bases lay between the germline ends. CDR3 DNA sequence: TGTGCCAGTAGTTCCCGGAGGTCCACCCTAAACATTCAGTACTTC. It yields the protein CASSSRRSTLNIQYF.

This rearrangement joins TRBV9 to TRBJ1-3, with D perhaps TRBD1 (6 bases). The CDR3 length is 14 residues. With 2 bases removed from V and 4 bases from J, the gap between germline ends came to 10 bases. Looked up from germline, CDR1 is SGDLS and CDR2 is YYNGEE. CDR3 nucleotide sequence: TGTGCCAGCAGCGTCCAGGGGCCCGGAAACACCATATATTTT. Translating gives CASSVQGPGNTIYF.

V usage is TRBV5-4 and J usage is TRBJ2-1, with D perhaps TRBD1 (6 bases). The V end was cut by 0 bases, the J end by 4 bases, with 14 bases between. This CDR3 has 16 amino acids. Germline CDR1 is SGHNT and CDR2 is YYREEE (reference sequence). In nucleotides, the CDR3 is TGTGCCAGCAGCTTGGGGGACAAGGTTTTGTACAATGAGCAGTTCTTC. Translation: CASSLGDKVLYNEQFF.

This clone was seen a handful of times. V and J are TRBV4-3 and TRBJ1-5; possible D gene TRBD1, 6 bases. CDR1 is LGHNA and CDR2 is YSLEER in the germline V gene. The CDR3 length is 14 residues. The V and J ends lost 5 bases and 6 bases respectively, with 14 bases between them. CDR3 loop: CASSAQGSSQPQHF. The CDR3 nucleotides are TGCGCCAGCAGCGCACAGGGTTCAAGTCAGCCCCAGCATTTT.

This clone was detected once. The chain combines TRBV7-7 with TRBJ2-2; D unclear. CDR3 size: 15 residues. Germline CDR1 is SSHAT and CDR2 is FNYEAQ (reference sequence). Trimming cost V 1 base and J 0 bases, with 6 bases left between them. The DNA for the CDR3 is TGTGCCAGCAGCTTAGTAACAGCGAACACCGGGGAGCTGTTTTTT. This codes for CASSLVTANTGELFF.

This chain joins TRBV28 and TRBJ1-5; D ambiguous. Germline values: CDR1 MDHEN, CDR2 SYDVKM. Trimming removed 2 bases from V and 3 bases from J, with 5 bases in between. This CDR3 has 13 residues. Here the CDR3 reads CASSLQDNQPQHF. DNA for the CDR3: TGTGCCAGCAGTTTACAGGACAATCAGCCCCAGCATTTT.

The rearrangement uses TRBV2 and TRBJ2-6; D is uncertain. In germline, CDR1 is SNHLY, CDR2 FYNNEI. There are 15 residues in the CDR3. Trimming cost V 3 bases and J 0 bases, with 6 bases left between them. DNA of the CDR3: TGTGCCAGCAGTGATTGGAGCTCTGGGGCCAACGTCCTGACTTTC. It translates to CASSDWSSGANVLTF. Drawing the rest from reference TRBV2 and TRBJ2-6, the complete variable domain is EPEVTQTPSHQVTQMGQEVILRCVPISNHLYFYWYRQILGQKVEFLVSFYNNEISEKSEIFDDQFSVERPDGSNFTLKIRSTKLEDSAMYFCASSDWSSGANVLTFGAGSRLTVL.

This chain links TRBV19 with TRBJ2-3; possible D gene TRBD2, 6 bases. V lost 1 base to trimming and J lost 4 bases, with 12 bases between them. Per germline, CDR1 LNHDA and CDR2 SQIVND (reference sequence). The CDR3 is 15 residues long. For the CDR3, the DNA is TGTGCCAGTAGTATAGGGGCCGGGAGCGCAGATACGCAGTATTTT. Encoded protein: CASSIGAGSADTQYF.

The V call is TRBV21-1, the J call TRBJ1-6. TRBV21-1 is annotated as a pseudogene. CDR3 length: 16 amino acids. The CDR3: CASSKFRRRRRSPLHF. The CDR3, as DNA: TGTGCCAGCAGCAAGTTTCGACGGAGGAGACGTTCACCCCTCCACTTT.

This chain connects TRBV3-1 (or the pseudogene TRBV3-2) to TRBJ2-5; TRBD1 matches 7 bases. The trim removed 3 bases at V and 7 bases at J, leaving 11 bases unmatched. The CDR3 runs to 15 residues. Germline lookup yields CDR1 LGHDT and CDR2 YNNKEL (reference sequence). CDR3 coding DNA: TGTGCCAGCAGCCACCACCCCTCGGGACAGAGGACCCAGTACTTC. Translating it yields CASSHHPSGQRTQYF.

This rearrangement joins TRBV30 to TRBJ1-4; the match to TRBD1 covers 12 bases. The germline CDR1 and CDR2 sequences are GTSNPN and SVGIG (reference sequence). The CDR3 covers 14 residues. With 5 bases clipped from V and 8 bases from J, the junction kept 6 bases outside the gene matches. This chain's CDR3 is CAWGSGTGGEKLFF. In DNA, the CDR3 is TGTGCCTGGGGTTCCGGGACAGGGGGCGAAAAACTGTTTTTT.

This clone has a single count. The chain carries TRBV7-9 and TRBJ1-2; D is unclear. The germline gives CDR1 SEHNR, CDR2 FQNEAQ (reference sequence). Deletions cut 3 bases from V and 4 bases from J, with 15 bases between. This CDR3 region has 15 residues. The CDR3 loop reads CASSLTISRGYGYTF. The CDR3 nucleotides are TGTGCCAGCAGCTTGACAATCTCTCGGGGCTATGGCTACACCTTC. The variable domain in full, with the rest retrieved from reference TRBV7-9 and TRBJ1-2, is DTGVSQNPRHKITKRGQNVTFRCDPISEHNRLYWYRQTLGQGPEFLTYFQNEAQLEKSRLLSDRFSAERPKGSFSTLEIQRTEQGDSAMYLCASSLTISRGYGYTFGSGTRLTVV.

The rearrangement uses TRBV12-3 or TRBV12-4 and TRBJ2-3; TRBD2 matches 7 bases. The CDR3 spans 13 residues. The J segment lost 6 bases and the V segment lost 5 bases, leaving 5 bases of the junction unmatched. CDR3 coding DNA: TGTGCCAGCAGTACCGGGAGGTTGGATACGCAGTATTTT. Amino acids: CASSTGRLDTQYF.

The J gene is TRBJ2-5, the V gene TRBV7-9; 7 bases fit TRBD2. Germline loops: CDR1 SEHNR, CDR2 FQNEAQ (reference sequence). V was clipped by 8 bases and J by 2 bases; unmatched bases: 8. The CDR3 is 14 residues long. The CDR3 region is CASGRDGKQETQYF. CDR3 in DNA: TGTGCCAGCGGGAGGGACGGAAAACAAGAGACCCAGTACTTC. Full variable domain (outside the CDR3, taken from reference TRBV7-9 and TRBJ2-5): DTGVSQNPRHKITKRGQNVTFRCDPISEHNRLYWYRQTLGQGPEFLTYFQNEAQLEKSRLLSDRFSAERPKGSFSTLEIQRTEQGDSAMYLCASGRDGKQETQYFGPGTRLLVL.

The CDR3 reads CASSQGLAANEQFF. DNA for the CDR3: TGCGCCAGCAGCCAAGGGCTAGCGGCCAATGAGCAGTTCTTC. The chain employs TRBV4-3 and TRBJ2-1; 7 bases are a match to TRBD2. CDR3 length equals 14 residues. With V trimmed by 1 base and J by 6 bases, 3 bases remained unmatched. The V gene's germline CDR1 is LGHNA and CDR2 YSLEER.